This T cell receptor beta chain comes out of a study of T cell responses to AZD1222 COVID-19 vaccine. Libraries were prepared by immunoSEQ multiplex PCR; TCRdb keeps only in-frame clonotypes and omits some of them. The sample has 100,000 to 120,000 clones, about nine tenths seen once. Study findings and constraints: Only a handful of AZD1222 recipients were seropositive at baseline. Repertoire sampling was restricted to post-peak T cell response timepoints. Clonal diversity was possibly underestimated, and the donors were mostly white British, with more females.

Trimming removed 6 bases at V and 2 bases at J, with 14 bases between. Germline V lookup: CDR1 MNHEY, CDR2 SVGAGI. The CDR3 loop spans 15 amino acids. Worth noting for this clone: Its specificity is not known.

Material: peripheral blood, obtained on day 0 of AZD1222 vaccination. The sequence came from an adult in good health. The V and J genes are TRBV6-5 and TRBJ1-3; D not resolved. DNA of the CDR3: TGTGCCAGCAGGGTACAAGGGTCTACTGGAAACACCATATATTTT. Protein: CASRVQGSTGNTIYF.